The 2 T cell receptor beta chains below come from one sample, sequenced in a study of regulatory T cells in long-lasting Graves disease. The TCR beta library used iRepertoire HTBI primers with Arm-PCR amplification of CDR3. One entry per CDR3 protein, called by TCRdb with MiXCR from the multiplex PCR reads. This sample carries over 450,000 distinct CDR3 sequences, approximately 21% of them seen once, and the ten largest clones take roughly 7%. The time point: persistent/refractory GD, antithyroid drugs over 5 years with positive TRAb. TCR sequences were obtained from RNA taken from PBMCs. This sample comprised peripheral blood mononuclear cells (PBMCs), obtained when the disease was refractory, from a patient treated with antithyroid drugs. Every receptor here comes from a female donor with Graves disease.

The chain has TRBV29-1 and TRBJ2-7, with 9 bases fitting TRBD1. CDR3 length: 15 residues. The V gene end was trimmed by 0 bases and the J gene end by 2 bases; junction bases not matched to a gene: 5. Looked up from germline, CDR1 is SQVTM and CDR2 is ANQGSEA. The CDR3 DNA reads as TGCAGCGTTGAAGATGGGGGACAGGGAGCCTACGAGCAGTACTTC. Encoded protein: CSVEDGGQGAYEQYF.

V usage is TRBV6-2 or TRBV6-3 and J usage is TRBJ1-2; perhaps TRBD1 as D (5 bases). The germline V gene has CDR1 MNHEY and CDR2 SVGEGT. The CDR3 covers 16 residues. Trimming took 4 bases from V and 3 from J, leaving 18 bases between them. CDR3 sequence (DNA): TGTGCCAGCAGTTCCTTGGAAGCGGGACTTGACTATGGCTACACCTTC. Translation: CASSSLEAGLDYGYTF.